These 17 T cell receptor beta chains were all obtained from the same sample, sequenced in a study of blood T cell repertoires in COVID-19. The assay was immunoSEQ multiplex PCR, and TCRdb's table has in-frame clones only and misses some. The sample holds about 220,000 clones, about nine tenths seen once. Sequences were obtained from PBMCs or T cells enriched from blood (not recorded which). Receptors originate from a woman between 40 and 50 years old with acute COVID-19.

The chain couples TRBV6-5 to TRBJ1-4, with TRBD1 identical over 7 bases. The CDR3 sequence is 15 residues long. V lost 2 bases, J lost 8 bases, and 8 bases stayed unmatched. Per germline, CDR1 MNHEY and CDR2 SVGAGI. For the CDR3, the DNA is TGTGCCAGCAGTTACAACCGAGGGGGCGACGAAAAACTGTTTTTT. Translation gives CASSYNRGGDEKLFF.

The V call is TRBV6-2 or TRBV6-3, the J call TRBJ1-2; D is unresolved. Germline assignment: CDR1 MNHEY and CDR2 SVGEGT. The length of the CDR3 is 12 residues. Trimming stripped 4 bases from V and 0 bases from J, with 3 bases between. The CDR3 is CASSLANYGYTF. The CDR3, as DNA: TGTGCCAGCAGTTTAGCTAACTATGGCTACACCTTC.

In this sample, this clone turned up a few times. CDR3 nucleotide sequence: TGTGCCAGCAGCTTTTCAGGGGGCGGCGGCTACACCTTC. Amino acid sequence: CASSFSGGGGYTF. The J gene is TRBJ1-2, the V gene TRBV7-8; 8 bases are shared with TRBD1. CDR1 SGHVS and CDR2 FQNEAQ come from the germline V gene. CDR3 length equals 13 residues. With 3 bases clipped from V and 8 bases from J, the junction kept 5 bases outside the gene matches.

The chain has TRBV10-3 and TRBJ1-1; no clear D. CDR3 length: 13 residues. V gave up 6 bases and J gave up 1 base, with 9 bases separating them. CDR1 and CDR2 from the germline V gene are ENHRY and SYGVKD. This CDR3 reads CAIRQAGNTEAFF. DNA of the CDR3: TGTGCCATCAGACAAGCAGGGAACACTGAAGCTTTCTTT.

V gene TRBV29-1 combines with J gene TRBJ1-1; D might be TRBD1 (6 bases). The CDR3 spans 15 residues. Germline loops: CDR1 SQVTM, CDR2 ANQGSEA. V lost 1 base and J 4 bases, leaving 16 bases between the germline ends. The CDR3 spells CSVEARRGWGTEAFF. The CDR3 DNA reads as TGCAGCGTTGAAGCGCGCAGGGGCTGGGGCACTGAAGCTTTCTTT.

The gene calls are TRBV5-1 and TRBJ2-1; possible D gene TRBD2, 5 bases. This CDR3 is built from 17 residues. Germline V gives CDR1 SGHRS, CDR2 YFSETQ. V gave up 3 bases and J gave up 0 bases, with 16 bases separating them. The DNA for the CDR3 is TGCGCCAGCAGCTCCCGGGGTAGGTCTGGCTCCTACAATGAGCAGTTCTTC. This codes for CASSSRGRSGSYNEQFF.

The V and J genes are TRBV19 and TRBJ1-1; tentative D call: TRBD1 (5 bases). Germline V gene lookup returns CDR1 LNHDA and CDR2 SQIVND (reference sequence). Trimming cost V 0 bases and J 1 base, with 9 bases left between them. This CDR3 has 15 amino acids. The CDR3 sequence is CASSIDRTQNTEAFF. The CDR3 DNA sequence: TGTGCCAGTAGTATAGACAGGACACAGAACACTGAAGCTTTCTTT.

The rearrangement joins TRBV19 to TRBJ1-3; a weak D match, TRBD1 (5 bases). CDR1 LNHDA and CDR2 SQIVND come from the germline V gene (reference sequence). This CDR3 comprises 18 residues. Trimming took 2 bases from V and 0 from J, leaving 17 bases between them. CDR3 protein: CASSIRETGDPSGNTIYF. The CDR3 DNA follows: TGTGCCAGTAGTATAAGAGAAACAGGTGACCCCTCTGGAAACACCATATATTTT.

The CDR3 protein is CATTPGQGSQETQYF. CDR3 bases: TGTGCCACCACACCGGGACAGGGATCGCAAGAGACCCAGTACTTC. The chain couples TRBV10-3 to TRBJ2-5; 9 nucleotides agree with TRBD1. Germline V lookup: CDR1 ENHRY, CDR2 SYGVKD. CDR3 length equals 15 residues. V was clipped by 10 bases and J by 2 bases; unmatched bases: 11.

The sample holds a few counts of this clone. The chain recombines TRBV6-4 with TRBJ2-1, with 9 bases identical to TRBD2. Germline values: CDR1 MRHNA, CDR2 SNTAGT. J was trimmed by 5 bases and V by 3 bases; bases with no gene match: 5. The CDR3 has 15 residues. The CDR3 region is CASSEASGDNNEQFF. Here the CDR3 DNA reads TGTGCCAGCAGTGAGGCTAGCGGGGACAACAATGAGCAGTTCTTC.

This chain joins TRBV5-1 and TRBJ2-2; 12 bases map to TRBD2. J gave up 10 bases and V 0 bases, and 4 bases lay outside the gene matches. Germline V gives CDR1 SGHRS, CDR2 YFSETQ. The CDR3 totals 15 residues. The CDR3 sequence is CASSLVLAGGQELFF. The CDR3 region has the DNA TGCGCCAGCAGCTTGGTTCTAGCGGGGGGGCAGGAGCTGTTTTTT.

This chain joins TRBV5-1 and TRBJ1-4; the match to TRBD1 covers 9 bases. This CDR3 comprises 17 residues. The germline V gene has CDR1 SGHRS and CDR2 YFSETQ. V was pared by 4 bases and J by 4 bases, with 11 bases of the junction left unmatched. CDR3 DNA: TGCGCCAGCAGCGGGGGGACAGGGAAGGGAGATAATGAAAAACTGTTTTTT. Its translation is CASSGGTGKGDNEKLFF.

V usage is TRBV27 and J usage is TRBJ1-5, with 10 bases matching TRBD1. The CDR3 is 14 amino acids. Unmatched junction bases numbered 2, after V lost 4 bases and J lost 5 bases. From germline, CDR1 is MNHEY and CDR2 SMNVEV (reference sequence). The CDR3 nucleotides read TGTGCCAGCAGTTCGGACAGGGGGTATCAGCCCCAGCATTTT. It codes for CASSSDRGYQPQHF.

The chain combines TRBV25-1 with TRBJ1-1; 7 nucleotides align to TRBD1. The CDR3 is 15 residues long. The junction had 5 bases not matched to a gene; V was cut back by 2 bases and J by 2 bases. CDR1 MGHDK and CDR2 SYGVNS come from the germline V gene. In DNA, the CDR3 is TGTGCCAGCAGTGAACCCGGGACAGCAAACACTGAAGCTTTCTTT. As protein: CASSEPGTANTEAFF.

The DNA of the CDR3 is TGTGCCAGCAGTGACGGAGACAGGGCCTATAGCAATCAGCCCCAGCATTTT. This gives the protein CASSDGDRAYSNQPQHF. This sequence joins TRBV2 and TRBJ1-5; 7 nucleotides agree with TRBD1. This CDR3 is 17 amino acids long. Trimming took 3 bases from V and 0 from J; bases not matched to a gene: 8. From germline, CDR1 is SNHLY and CDR2 FYNNEI.

The rearrangement uses TRBV13 and TRBJ1-2; 10 bases map to TRBD1. J was trimmed by 5 bases and V by 0 bases; bases with no gene match: 0. This CDR3 spans 14 amino acids. From germline, CDR1 is PRHDT and CDR2 FYEKMQ (reference sequence). The CDR3 region is CASSLGGQGYGYTF. In nucleotides, the CDR3 is TGTGCCAGCAGCTTAGGGGGACAGGGGTATGGCTACACCTTC.

There are a few counts of this clone. This specimen includes other DNA sequences encoding the same CDR3. The CDR3 coding sequence is TGTGCCAGCAGCTTTACCGGGACAGGGTCCTACGAGCAGTACTTC. Its translation: CASSFTGTGSYEQYF. V usage is TRBV7-2 and J usage is TRBJ2-7; 9 positions agree with TRBD1. The CDR3 covers 15 residues. The junction had 4 bases not matched to a gene; V was cut back by 3 bases and J by 1 base. The germline gives CDR1 SGHTA, CDR2 FQGNSA. Drawing the rest from reference TRBV7-2 and TRBJ2-7, the complete variable domain is GAGVSQSPSNKVTEKGKDVELRCDPISGHTALYWYRQSLGQGLEFLIYFQGNSAPDKSGLPSDRFSAERTGGSVSTLTIQRTQQEDSAVYLCASSFTGTGSYEQYFGPGTRLTVT.